This entry describes one T cell receptor beta chain. Germline and junction disagree at one end, which may indicate a read error. The sample comes from a study of shared T cell receptors in the human thymus. The germline V gene encodes CDR1 MNHEY and CDR2 SVGAGI. The CDR3 covers 14 residues. Using immunoSEQ multiplex PCR, the repertoire was profiled, and TCRdb retains in-frame clones only, with some absent. Of 700,000 or so clones listed, 80% to 90% are singletons. This sample was shared with a second study, whose subject was human thymus T cells. That work adds: Healthy Finnish infants having corrective surgery for congenital heart defects served as donors. The study used thymus tissue resected during corrective heart surgery. There appeared to be biased usage of V and J genes in thymic and blood repertoires. Related studies noted strongly shared thymic repertoires across unrelated people.

Input material: thymocytes. The V gene is TRBV6-5, the J gene TRBJ1-6; no firm D call. This clonotype originated in a girl under three years old with a congenital heart defect. Here the CDR3 DNA reads TGTGCCAGCAGTTATGGTCCCTATAATTCCCCCCTCCACTTT. Translating gives CASSYGPYNSPLHF.